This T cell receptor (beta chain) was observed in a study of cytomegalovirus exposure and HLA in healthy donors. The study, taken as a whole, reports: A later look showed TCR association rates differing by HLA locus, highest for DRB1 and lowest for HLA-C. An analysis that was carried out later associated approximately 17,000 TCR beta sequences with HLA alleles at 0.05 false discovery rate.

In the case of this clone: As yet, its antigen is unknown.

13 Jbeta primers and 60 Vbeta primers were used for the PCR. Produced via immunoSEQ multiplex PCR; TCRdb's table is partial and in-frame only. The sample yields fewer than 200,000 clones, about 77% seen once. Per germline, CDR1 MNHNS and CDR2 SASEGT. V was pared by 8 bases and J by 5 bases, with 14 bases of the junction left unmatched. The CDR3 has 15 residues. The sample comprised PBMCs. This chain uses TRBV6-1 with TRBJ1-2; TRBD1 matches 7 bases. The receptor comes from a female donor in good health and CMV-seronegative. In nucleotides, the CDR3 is TGTGCCAGCGAGGTGGAGGAACAGGGGAAATATGGCTACACCTTC. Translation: CASEVEEQGKYGYTF.